The 24 T cell receptor beta chains listed next were all sequenced from one sample in a study of tumor-infiltrating lymphocytes in primary liver carcinoma. The investigators made TCR beta cDNA from about 500 ng total RNA, using a constant-region primer. Generation of the TCR beta libraries relied on three nested multiplex PCR rounds using slightly modified ARM-PCR. TRBV1-TRBV30 forward primers paired with a C-beta reverse primer drove the first two PCR rounds, around 9 cycles each. TCRdb fed the multiplex PCR reads into MiXCR, producing one record per CDR3 protein. This table holds 310,000 or so distinct CDR3 sequences, 50% to 60% found once. The authors took blood RNA from unsorted whole blood and also extracted germline DNA. The sequencing sample was made of peripheral blood. The source is a woman between 25 and 40 years old with primary liver carcinoma and hepatitis B virus infection.

About this clonotype itself: The conserved phenylalanine or tryptophan is not found at the CDR3 terminus, so this likely reflects a read error. V is TRBV11-2 and J is TRBJ2-1; D gene unclear. Trimming removed 2 bases from V and 5 bases from J, with 10 bases in between. Germline CDR1 is SGHAT and CDR2 is FQNNGV. The CDR3 is 14 residues long. CDR3 region: CASSLKYQNNEQFY. The CDR3 coding sequence is TGTGCCAGCAGCTTAAAATACCAAAACAATGAGCAGTTCTAC.

About this clonotype itself: This may stem from a read error, because a much larger clone lies one nucleotide away. This chain uses TRBV29-1 with TRBJ2-3, with D tentatively TRBD2 (5 bases). Germline loops: CDR1 SQVTM, CDR2 ANQGSEA. V lost 4 bases to trimming and J lost 1 base, with 12 bases between them. This CDR3 has 14 amino acids. The CDR3 DNA reads TGCAGCGTTGGCGAGAGGGCGGGCACAGATACGCAGTATTTT. Its protein product is CSVGERAGTDTQYF.

The V call is TRBV10-1, the J call TRBJ2-1; D possibly corresponds to TRBD2 (6 bases). The germline V gene has CDR1 WNHNN and CDR2 SYGVQD (reference sequence). Between the trimmed V and J ends, which lost 4 bases and 9 bases, there was a span of 10 bases. The CDR3 has 12 amino acids. The CDR3 DNA reads TGCGCCAGCAGTGGGAGGGCTGGTGAGCAGTTCTTC. Translated, it gives CASSGRAGEQFF.

In its sample, this clonotype was seen once. No conserved phenylalanine or tryptophan is present at the end of the CDR3, so a read error is the likely explanation. V gene TRBV6-5 combines with J gene TRBJ1-4; D is ambiguous. There are 14 residues in the CDR3. The germline gives CDR1 MNHEY, CDR2 SVGAGI. Trimming took off 5 bases at V and 7 bases at J, with 14 bases between the two ends. The CDR3 is CASSKQRTPEKLFY. The DNA for the CDR3 is TGTGCCAGCAGTAAACAACGGACTCCTGAAAAACTGTTTTAT.

V and J are TRBV6-5 and TRBJ2-4; 13 nucleotides agree with TRBD2. Unmatched junction bases numbered 10, after V lost 5 bases and J lost 9 bases. Germline V CDR1 and CDR2: MNHEY, SVGAGI. The CDR3 covers 16 residues. CDR3 sequence reads: CASSTRLAGGYLIQYF. CDR3 in DNA: TGTGCCAGCAGTACCCGACTAGCGGGAGGTTATCTCATTCAGTACTTC.

In regard to this clonotype: It is likely a read error, because the conserved phenylalanine at the end of the CDR3 is missing. CDR3 coding DNA: TGTGCCACCAGCAAAGAGCGGGTAACAGATTACAATGAGCAGTTCTTG. Encoded protein: CATSKERVTDYNEQFL. The chain has TRBV11-2 and TRBJ2-1; maybe TRBD2 (6 bases). The CDR3 spans 16 residues. The germline V gene encodes CDR1 SGHAT and CDR2 FQNNGV.

As concerns this clonotype: One end of the junction varies from germline; a read error may be responsible. DNA for the CDR3: TGTGCCAGAAGCTTAGATCTAAGGACAGCTGGAAACACCATATATTTT. Encoded protein: CARSLDLRTAGNTIYF. The chain links TRBV11-2 to TRBJ1-3; tentatively, D is TRBD1 (6 bases). Germline values: CDR1 SGHAT, CDR2 FQNNGV. The CDR3 sequence is 16 residues long.

The chain links TRBV7-8 to TRBJ1-5; D is uncertain. CDR3 size: 14 residues. Germline CDR1 reads SGHVS; CDR2 reads FQNEAQ. V shed 1 base and J shed 6 bases, with 10 bases lying between them. The CDR3 loop reads CASSLGASGQPQHF. The CDR3 DNA sequence: TGTGCCAGCAGCTTAGGGGCCTCGGGTCAGCCCCAGCATTTT.

Only a few counts were recorded for this clonotype. A single base separates this from a much larger clone, so it may be a read error. This chain links TRBV11-2 with TRBJ2-3, with 8 bases that match TRBD2. With V trimmed by 5 bases and J by 11 bases, 15 bases remained unmatched. CDR3 length: 15 residues. The germline gives CDR1 SGHAT, CDR2 FQNNGV. The CDR3 region has the DNA TGTGCCAGCAGCCCGACGAGCGGGAGTTTGAATATGCAGTATTTT. Translation: CASSPTSGSLNMQYF.

As to this clonotype: One end of the junction fails to match germline, which may point to a read error. V is TRBV4-3 and J is TRBJ2-1; a possible D gene is TRBD1 (6 bases). CDR3 length: 13 residues. Looked up from germline, CDR1 is LGHNA and CDR2 is YSLEER. The CDR3 protein is CANSGYRDNEQFF. The CDR3 DNA sequence: TGCGCCAACAGCGGATACAGGGACAATGAGCAGTTCTTC.

A note on this clonotype: One junction end does not reproduce the germline sequence, and a read error may be involved. The chain links TRBV20-1 to TRBJ2-7, with a tentative D call TRBD1 (5 bases). The CDR3 runs 14 residues. CDR1 is DFQATT, CDR2 SNEGSKA, per germline (reference sequence). The CDR3 sequence is CSAHQGRFSYEQYF. The CDR3 DNA sequence: TGCAGTGCTCACCAGGGCAGGTTTTCCTATGAGCAGTACTTC.

The J gene is TRBJ2-2, the V gene TRBV29-1; tentative D call: TRBD2 (6 bases). The germline V gene encodes CDR1 SQVTM and CDR2 ANQGSEA. This CDR3 is built from 12 residues. The V and J ends lost 7 bases and 14 bases respectively, with 20 bases between them. The CDR3 reads CSARQSTGGLFF. In DNA, the CDR3 is TGCAGCGCCAGACAGAGCACCGGGGGACTGTTTTTT.

The chain combines TRBV28 with TRBJ1-2; possibly TRBD1 for D (5 bases). V lost 7 bases to trimming and J lost 8 bases, with 14 bases between them. The CDR3 is made up of 12 amino acids. Germline V gene sequence: CDR1 MDHEN, CDR2 SYDVKM. The CDR3 nucleotides read TGTGCCAGCACCCAATGGGGGGTCGGCTACACCTTC. Residues: CASTQWGVGYTF.

Of note for this clonotype: One end of the junction varies from germline; a read error may be responsible. This chain connects TRBV30 to TRBJ2-6, with 9 bases aligning to TRBD1. The CDR3 totals 15 residues. Germline-derived CDR1 and CDR2 are GTSNPN and SVGIG (reference sequence). The DNA of the CDR3 is TGTGCCTGGCTGGGACAGGGCTCTGGGACCAACGTCCTGACTTTC. It encodes CAWLGQGSGTNVLTF.

This clonotype was counted many times. The rearrangement links TRBV4-2 to TRBJ2-7; TRBD2 matches at 8 bases. With 4 bases clipped from V and 2 bases from J, the junction kept 10 bases outside the gene matches. This CDR3 is 16 amino acids long. Germline values: CDR1 LGHNA, CDR2 YNFKEQ. The CDR3 sequence: CASSRSGGSGTYEQYF. CDR3 nucleotide sequence: TGTGCCAGCAGCCGTTCAGGAGGTAGCGGGACCTACGAGCAGTACTTC.

The chain uses TRBV5-4 and TRBJ1-3, with a tentative D call TRBD1 (6 bases). Germline V gene data show CDR1 as SGHNT and CDR2 as YYREEE (reference sequence). The CDR3 is made up of 13 amino acids. Trimming removed 2 bases at V and 5 bases at J, with 8 bases between. The CDR3 nucleotides are TGTGCCAGCAGCTTTTGGGGGCGAAACACCATATATTTT. Encoded protein: CASSFWGRNTIYF.

The V gene is TRBV12-3 or TRBV12-4, the J gene TRBJ1-6, with TRBD1 matching 7 bases. The CDR3 extends over 14 amino acids. Unmatched junction bases numbered 10, after V lost 6 bases and J lost 11 bases. CDR3 residues: CASSINRGDPPLHF. In nucleotides, the CDR3 is TGTGCCAGCAGCATAAACAGGGGTGATCCACCCCTCCACTTT.

The table lists this clonotype with a count of one. This may come from a read error, since a much larger clone is one base off. The rearrangement joins TRBV29-1 to TRBJ2-3, with D perhaps matching TRBD1 or TRBD2 (7 bases each). Per the germline V gene, CDR1 is SQVTM and CDR2 is ANQGSEA. This CDR3 is 15 amino acids long. CDR3 loop: CSVEGGGEDTDTRYF. In DNA form, the CDR3 reads TGCAGCGTTGAGGGAGGGGGCGAAGACACAGATACGCGGTATTTT.

Worth noting for this clonotype: The junction and the germline gene differ at one end; a read error may be behind it. This chain links TRBV11-2 with TRBJ2-1; 9 nucleotides line up with TRBD2. CDR3 size: 20 residues. The germline V gene encodes CDR1 SGHAT and CDR2 FQNNGV. The CDR3 sequence: CAISRPPRDTSGRSYNEQSF. The CDR3 DNA is TGTGCCATCAGCAGACCCCCCCGGGACACTAGCGGGCGTTCCTACAATGAGCAGTCCTTC.

The J gene is TRBJ2-1, the V gene TRBV12-3 or TRBV12-4, with 9 bases that match TRBD2. Trimming took 8 bases from V and 7 from J; bases not matched to a gene: 24. This CDR3 has 19 amino acids. In DNA form, the CDR3 reads TGTGCCAGCGGTCCCGGTGGGGGTATGCGGCTAGCGGGACGGAATGAGCAGTTCTTC. Translating gives CASGPGGGMRLAGRNEQFF.

Turning to this clonotype: At one boundary the junction diverges from the germline segment, which might be a read error. J is TRBJ2-7 and V is TRBV6-5; 15 nucleotides agree with TRBD2. The CDR3 runs 18 residues. Germline lookup yields CDR1 MNHEY and CDR2 SVGAGI. CDR3 sequence reads: CTSSSGRTSGREGYEQYF. CDR3 DNA: TGTACCAGCAGTTCGGGAAGGACTAGCGGGAGGGAGGGGTACGAGCAGTACTTC.

With regard to this clonotype: Possible read error: a much larger clone is one base away. J is TRBJ1-3 and V is TRBV6-2 or TRBV6-3; D is ambiguous. CDR3 length equals 12 residues. From germline, CDR1 is MNHEY and CDR2 SVGEGT. Trimming stripped 6 bases from V and 4 bases from J, with 7 bases between. The CDR3 is CASRYTGNTIYF. CDR3 DNA sequence: TGTGCCAGCAGGTATACCGGAAACACCATATATTTT.

Only a few counts were recorded for this clonotype. CDR3 region: CASSLGLPHSGNTIYF. The CDR3 DNA reads TGTGCCAGTTCCCTAGGACTGCCGCACTCTGGAAACACCATATATTTT. This chain links TRBV6-1 with TRBJ1-3; no clear D gene. Germline values: CDR1 MNHNS, CDR2 SASEGT. The CDR3 has 16 amino acids. Trimming took off 9 bases at V and 0 bases at J, with 18 bases between the two ends.

This chain links TRBV5-4 with TRBJ2-1, with 10 bases matching TRBD2. The CDR3 is 16 amino acids. V shed 2 bases and J 8 bases; nucleotides not matched to a gene: 10. Germline V gene data show CDR1 as SGHNT and CDR2 as YYREEE (reference sequence). The CDR3 region has the DNA TGTGCCAGCAGCTTTCGGTCACTAGCGGGACCCGATGAGCAGTTCTTC. Amino acid sequence: CASSFRSLAGPDEQFF.